The 29 T cell receptor beta chains listed next were all sequenced from one sample in a study of blood T cell repertoires in COVID-19 (TCRdb year 2020). Library creation used the immunoSEQ multiplex PCR assay. TCRdb re-hosts the immuneACCESS table, in-frame sequences only. Its copies lack some clones; in the studies checked, an unresolved V gene accounts for under half of them, and the cause for the rest is not known. Here the sample has about 110,000 clones; approximately 90% occur a single time. The top ten clonotypes cover about 1.1% of the sample. The specimen sequenced was peripheral blood. The receptors stem from a human donor in a cohort sampled during active COVID-19.

CDR3 residues: CASSHRKVPGDPYNEQFF. CDR3 DNA: TGTGCCAGCAGCCATAGAAAGGTCCCAGGGGACCCCTACAATGAGCAGTTCTTC. J is TRBJ2-1 and V is TRBV3-1 (or the pseudogene TRBV3-2), with a weak D call TRBD1 (6 bases). This CDR3 is 18 amino acids long. V lost 3 bases and J 2 bases, leaving 20 bases between the germline ends. CDR1 is LGHDT and CDR2 is YNNKEL in the germline V gene (reference sequence).

This chain connects TRBV28 to TRBJ1-6; 10 nucleotides match TRBD1. The germline V gene has CDR1 MDHEN and CDR2 SYDVKM. This CDR3 has 14 amino acids. V trimming: 3 bases; J trimming: 14 bases; junction bases outside the gene matches: 7. This chain's CDR3 is CASSFLGQGLSLHF. The CDR3 DNA follows: TGTGCCAGCAGTTTTTTGGGACAGGGGCTGTCCCTCCACTTT.

The chain links TRBV9 to TRBJ1-6; possibly TRBD1 for D (6 bases). V lost 6 bases and J lost 5, with 9 bases in between. The germline V gene encodes CDR1 SGDLS and CDR2 YYNGEE. This CDR3 region has 13 residues. The chain's CDR3 is CASKQGDNSPLHF. The DNA of the CDR3 is TGTGCCAGCAAACAGGGCGATAATTCACCCCTCCACTTT.

The chain recombines TRBV5-1 with TRBJ1-1; 7 bases are shared with TRBD1. Trimming took 2 bases from V and 0 from J; bases not matched to a gene: 7. The CDR3 spans 16 residues. Germline CDR1 SGHRS, CDR2 YFSETQ. The CDR3 loop reads CASSLFPGGMNTEAFF. CDR3 nucleotides: TGCGCCAGCAGCTTATTCCCAGGGGGGATGAACACTGAAGCTTTCTTT.

To note about this clone: The junction and the germline gene differ at one end; a read error may be behind it. The V and J genes are TRBV19 and TRBJ2-7; 8 bases map to TRBD2. In germline, CDR1 is LNHDA, CDR2 SQIVND (reference sequence). This CDR3 spans 15 amino acids. This chain's CDR3 is CASSPGGGADYKQYF. The CDR3 bases are TGTGCCAGTAGCCCCGGGGGGGGAGCTGACTACAAGCAGTACTTC.

The rearrangement joins TRBV28 to TRBJ2-1, with 10 bases aligning to TRBD2. Trimming at V came to 2 bases and at J to 6 bases, leaving 7 bases not matched to a gene. CDR1 is MDHEN and CDR2 is SYDVKM in the germline V gene. This CDR3 region has 16 residues. This CDR3 is CASSLIGSGRINEQFF. The CDR3 bases are TGTGCCAGCAGTTTAATTGGTAGCGGGAGGATCAATGAGCAGTTCTTC.

The chain links TRBV19 to TRBJ2-3, with no clear D. CDR1 LNHDA and CDR2 SQIVND come from the germline V gene (reference sequence). This CDR3 contains 11 residues. V lost 8 bases and J lost 3, with 6 bases in between. CDR3 sequence (DNA): TGTGCCAGTTCCCTTACAGATACGCAGTATTTT. Residues: CASSLTDTQYF.

This chain uses TRBV28 with TRBJ1-6, with a tentative D call TRBD1 (6 bases). CDR1 and CDR2 (germline): MDHEN, SYDVKM. The CDR3 is 16 residues long. The V gene lost 3 bases and the J gene lost 7 bases, with 16 bases spanning the gap. The CDR3 sequence is CASSFPRAQGNSPLHF. CDR3 bases: TGTGCCAGCAGTTTCCCCAGGGCACAGGGAAATTCACCCCTCCACTTT.

V is TRBV5-1 and J is TRBJ1-6; D is uncertain. Trimming took 4 bases from V and 2 from J, leaving 10 bases between them. This CDR3 comprises 15 residues. Per germline, CDR1 SGHRS and CDR2 YFSETQ. This CDR3 is CASSLREAYNSPLHF. DNA of the CDR3: TGCGCCAGCAGCCTCCGGGAGGCCTATAATTCACCCCTCCACTTT. The variable domain in full, with the rest retrieved from reference TRBV5-1 and TRBJ1-6, is KAGVTQTPRYLIKTRGQQVTLSCSPISGHRSVSWYQQTPGQGLQFLFEYFSETQRNKGNFPGRFSGRQFSNSRSEMNVSTLELGDSALYLCASSLREAYNSPLHFGNGTRLTVT.

The gene calls are TRBV27 and TRBJ2-7; 9 positions agree with TRBD1. Germline V gene lookup returns CDR1 MNHEY and CDR2 SMNVEV (reference sequence). The CDR3 extends over 15 amino acids. V trimming: 6 bases; J trimming: 5 bases; junction bases outside the gene matches: 11. The DNA of the CDR3 is TGTGCCAGCAGAGAGAGCACAGGGGGCCGTGACGAGCAGTACTTC. This encodes CASRESTGGRDEQYF.

The gene calls are TRBV5-1 and TRBJ2-7; 7 bases are a match to TRBD1. The CDR3 length is 15 residues. Germline CDR1 reads SGHRS; CDR2 reads YFSETQ. Unmatched junction bases numbered 8, after V lost 0 bases and J lost 5 bases. The CDR3 coding sequence is TGCGCCAGCAGCTTGGGGGACAGTACCCCCCACGAGCAGTACTTC. Its translation: CASSLGDSTPHEQYF.

The genes are TRBV10-3 and TRBJ2-3, with TRBD2 matching 8 bases. J gave up 2 bases and V 3 bases, and 7 bases lay outside the gene matches. Germline CDR1 and CDR2: ENHRY and SYGVKD. This CDR3 has 16 residues. Here the CDR3 reads CAISDSSGELTDTQYF. CDR3 in DNA: TGTGCCATCAGTGATAGTAGCGGGGAGCTCACAGATACGCAGTATTTT.

This chain uses TRBV19 with TRBJ2-2; possibly TRBD1 for D (5 bases). Looked up from germline, CDR1 is LNHDA and CDR2 is SQIVND (reference sequence). Trimming pared 7 bases from V and 0 bases from J, leaving 12 bases between. The CDR3 consists of 15 residues. CDR3 bases: TGTGCCAGTATTAGAACAGGAGCGAACACCGGGGAGCTGTTTTTT. It codes for CASIRTGANTGELFF.

CDR3 coding DNA: TGTGCCAGCAGCGTAGTTGGAGGGCCGATGGATTCACCCCTCCACTTT. Translating gives CASSVVGGPMDSPLHF. The V call is TRBV9, the J call TRBJ1-6; D gene uncertain. The CDR3 has 16 residues. CDR1 is SGDLS and CDR2 is YYNGEE in the germline V gene. With 0 bases removed from V and 8 bases from J, the gap between germline ends came to 15 bases.

The chain combines TRBV5-6 with TRBJ2-3; tentatively, D is TRBD1 (7 bases). This CDR3 is 16 amino acids long. The germline CDR1 and CDR2 sequences are SGHDT and YYEEEE. V shed 4 bases and J shed 1 base, with 16 bases lying between them. CDR3 residues: CASSLRGTDRTDTQYF. DNA of the CDR3: TGTGCCAGCAGCCTTCGGGGGACAGACCGCACAGATACGCAGTATTTT.

The chain combines TRBV12-3 or TRBV12-4 with TRBJ2-7, with 7 bases fitting TRBD1. Losses at the gene ends were 4 bases for V and 11 bases for J; bases not matched to a gene: 8. This CDR3 is 12 amino acids long. CDR3 sequence reads: CASSSLSDREYF. The CDR3 DNA sequence: TGTGCCAGCAGTTCCCTCTCTGACAGGGAGTACTTC.

In this sample, this clone turned up a few times. The chain couples TRBV5-6 to TRBJ2-3; 9 bases agree with TRBD1. The CDR3 length is 17 residues. Unmatched junction bases numbered 8, after V lost 2 bases and J lost 1 base. Germline values: CDR1 SGHDT, CDR2 YYEEEE. The CDR3 nucleotides read TGTGCCAGCAGCTTAAAACGACAGGGGGGCCGCACAGATACGCAGTATTTT. It codes for CASSLKRQGGRTDTQYF.

The gene calls are TRBV5-8 and TRBJ2-7; 10 bases are a match to TRBD1. The CDR3 runs to 16 residues. Germline V CDR1 and CDR2: SGHTS, YDEGEE. After removal of 6 bases from V and 4 bases from J, the junction contained 13 bases not matched to a gene. The CDR3 DNA reads as TGTGCCAGCATCCGCCCCCCGGGACAGGGGATTTACGAGCAGTACTTC. The encoded protein is CASIRPPGQGIYEQYF.

This rearrangement joins TRBV5-1 to TRBJ1-4; TRBD1 agrees at 7 bases. CDR1 SGHRS and CDR2 YFSETQ come from the germline V gene. The CDR3 is made up of 14 amino acids. J lost 3 bases, V lost 4 bases, and 3 bases had no gene match. CDR3 sequence: CASSVTGSNEKLFF. The CDR3 nucleotides are TGCGCCAGCAGCGTGACAGGGTCTAATGAAAAACTGTTTTTT.

The V gene is TRBV7-2, the J gene TRBJ2-3; D might be TRBD2 (6 bases). Trimming left V 1 base short and J 0 bases short, with 14 bases between. The CDR3 is made up of 17 amino acids. Germline loops: CDR1 SGHTA, CDR2 FQGNSA. CDR3: CASSLEQRAASTDTQYF. The CDR3 DNA reads TGTGCCAGCAGCTTAGAGCAGCGGGCGGCTAGCACAGATACGCAGTATTTT.

The chain uses TRBV28 and TRBJ2-5; 8 bases align to TRBD1. The germline V gene has CDR1 MDHEN and CDR2 SYDVKM. V gave up 5 bases and J gave up 2 bases; unmatched junction bases: 10. CDR3 length: 16 amino acids. The CDR3 sequence: CASSRMGQALQETQYF. CDR3 coding DNA: TGTGCCAGCAGTAGGATGGGACAGGCACTACAAGAGACCCAGTACTTC.

This clone occurred a few times. This chain uses TRBV6-6 with TRBJ2-7, with D possibly matching TRBD1 (5 bases). The germline CDR1 and CDR2 sequences are MNHNY and SVGAGI (reference sequence). This CDR3 comprises 12 residues. The V end was cut by 2 bases, the J end by 3 bases, with 5 bases between. The CDR3 region is CASSYDSYEQYF. In nucleotides, the CDR3 is TGTGCCAGCAGTTACGACAGCTACGAGCAGTACTTC.

V usage is TRBV18 and J usage is TRBJ1-1; TRBD1 agrees at 7 bases. The junction had 5 bases not matched to a gene; V was cut back by 3 bases and J by 1 base. This CDR3 is built from 15 residues. Germline lookup yields CDR1 KGHSH and CDR2 LQKENI. The DNA of the CDR3 is TGTGCCAGCTCACCCGGACAGGCAAAGAACACTGAAGCTTTCTTT. Its protein is CASSPGQAKNTEAFF.

This clone came up once. The chain couples TRBV27 to TRBJ2-5; TRBD2 matches at 8 bases. The CDR3 loop spans 15 amino acids. Looked up from germline, CDR1 is MNHEY and CDR2 is SMNVEV (reference sequence). The V segment lost 5 bases and the J segment 5 bases; nucleotides outside the gene matches: 10. CDR3 residues: CASSERGTAGETQYF. As DNA, the CDR3 is TGTGCCAGCAGTGAGCGGGGGACGGCGGGTGAGACCCAGTACTTC.

This chain joins TRBV6-4 and TRBJ2-1, with D unresolved. Trimming took off 2 bases at V and 9 bases at J, with 14 bases between the two ends. This CDR3 region has 14 residues. Germline V gene sequence: CDR1 MRHNA, CDR2 SNTAGT. CDR3: CASSDLLENGEQFF. The DNA for the CDR3 is TGTGCCAGCAGTGACCTTTTGGAGAACGGTGAGCAGTTCTTC.

The chain carries TRBV27 and TRBJ2-2; 8 positions match TRBD1. The CDR3 totals 14 residues. From germline, CDR1 is MNHEY and CDR2 SMNVEV (reference sequence). J lost 0 bases, V lost 6 bases, and 0 bases had no gene match. In DNA form, the CDR3 reads TGTGCCAGCAGGGGACAGGCGAACACCGGGGAGCTGTTTTTT. Encoded protein: CASRGQANTGELFF.

V is TRBV24-1 and J is TRBJ2-7; D may be TRBD1 (5 bases). The CDR3 totals 16 residues. The germline CDR1 and CDR2 sequences are KGHDR and SFDVKD. Trimming took 0 bases from V and 2 from J, leaving 13 bases between them. The CDR3 nucleotides read TGTGCCACCAGTGATTTGGGAACTGGACATACCTACGAGCAGTACTTC. It is translated as CATSDLGTGHTYEQYF.

The chain's CDR3 is CASSILAGLTYEQYF. DNA of the CDR3: TGTGCCAGTAGTATCTTGGCAGGACTAACCTACGAGCAGTACTTC. The chain has TRBV19 and TRBJ2-7, with a tentative D call TRBD2 (6 bases). There are 15 residues in the CDR3. Trimming removed 3 bases at V and 2 bases at J, with 14 bases between. Germline CDR1 is LNHDA and CDR2 is SQIVND (reference sequence).

The chain employs TRBV5-1 and TRBJ2-5; the match to TRBD2 covers 8 bases. This CDR3 has 13 residues. Germline V CDR1 and CDR2: SGHRS, YFSETQ. V trimming: 0 bases; J trimming: 7 bases; junction bases outside the gene matches: 2. The CDR3 sequence is CASSLGGGWTQYF. In DNA form, the CDR3 reads TGCGCCAGCAGCTTGGGCGGGGGGTGGACCCAGTACTTC.